This section outlines one TCR beta chain sequence together with its context. The data were taken from a study of OX40 agonist ivuxolimab in advanced cancers. The V and J ends lost 4 bases and 0 bases respectively, with 9 bases between them. CDR3 length: 14 amino acids. Germline CDR1 SGHNT, CDR2 YYREEE (reference sequence). The method was immunoSEQ multiplex PCR; TCRdb's version includes in-frame clones alone and lacks a portion of them. The sample records fewer than 65,000 clones, 85% to 90% being singletons. Specimen: CD4+ or CD8+ T cells sorted from blood, collected in a trial of the OX40 agonist ivuxolimab. The receptor was isolated from an adult with an advanced solid tumor such as melanoma, head and neck, liver or kidney cancer. V usage is TRBV5-4 and J usage is TRBJ2-3; D is perhaps TRBD2 (6 bases). The CDR3 spells CASSPGTSTDTQYF. The CDR3 nucleotides are TGTGCCAGCAGCCCAGGGACTAGCACAGATACGCAGTATTTT. Supplemented by reference TRBV5-4 and TRBJ2-3, the full variable domain reads ETGVTQSPTHLIKTRGQQVTLRCSSQSGHNTVSWYQQALGQGPQFIFQYYREEENGRGNFPPRFSGLQFPNYSSELNVNALELDDSALYLCASSPGTSTDTQYFGPGTRLTVL.